This T cell receptor beta chain originates from a study of vaccination and CD4 T cells after COVID-19. Overall study context: The cells in question were stimulated using overlapping spike peptides derived from SARS-CoV-2, HCoV-NL63, HCoV-OC43 and HCoV-229E. Control cultures were supplied with a CEFX pool, an HIV-1 Nef pool, or no peptide at all.

Noted treatment: approximately nine-day PBMC culture with coronavirus spike peptide pools or control peptides (ViraFEST assay). The CDR3 extends over 13 amino acids. After removal of 8 bases from V and 4 bases from J, the junction contained 7 bases not matched to a gene. CDR1 is MGHDK, CDR2 SYGVNS, per germline. With respect to this clonotype: Antigen specificity is unknown.

The Oncomine TCR Beta short-read assay sequenced DNA from cultured CD4+ T cells. TCRdb reprocessed the PCR reads with MiXCR, giving one entry per CDR3 protein. The data contain about 26,000 distinct CDR3 sequences, approximately 50% of them singletons. This material consisted of CD4+ T cells from blood, cultured in vitro, taken before SARS-CoV-2 vaccination. The V gene is TRBV25-1, the J gene TRBJ1-1; 7 nucleotides agree with TRBD1. The TCR sequence derives from a human donor who received a COVID-19 vaccine. CDR3 amino acids: CASRKTGRTEAFF. For the CDR3, the DNA is TGTGCCAGCCGGAAGACAGGGCGCACTGAAGCTTTCTTT.